The 16 T cell receptor beta chains given below trace back to one sample, sequenced in a study of blood T cell repertoires in COVID-19. Sequenced by immunoSEQ multiplex PCR; TCRdb stores in-frame clones only, minus some. The profile shows some 370,000 clones, roughly four fifths of them singletons. Sequencing was done on a sample of PBMCs or T cells enriched from blood (not recorded which). The receptor set was obtained from a woman aged 50 to 60 who had recovered from COVID-19.

This clone has only a few counts. The V gene is TRBV2, the J gene TRBJ1-2; TRBD1 might be the D (5 bases). CDR1 and CDR2 from the germline V gene are SNHLY and FYNNEI. The V end was cut by 2 bases, the J end by 8 bases, with 12 bases between. This CDR3 has 13 residues. CDR3 in DNA: TGTGCCAGCAGTGAAACTAGCTGGGACGGCTACACCTTC. Translated: CASSETSWDGYTF.

This clone was counted only a few times. This chain joins TRBV5-1 and TRBJ1-2; D not resolved. V gave up 0 bases and J gave up 8 bases, with 11 bases separating them. The CDR3 has 13 residues. CDR1 and CDR2 from the germline V gene are SGHRS and YFSETQ. In nucleotides, the CDR3 is TGCGCCAGCAGCTTGGGTACCGACGGGGGCTACACCTTC. As protein: CASSLGTDGGYTF.

In the case of this clone: At one of its ends the junction is not consistent with the germline gene, which may arise from a read error. This rearrangement joins TRBV10-3 to TRBJ1-1; tentative D call: TRBD1 (6 bases). The CDR3 consists of 12 residues. Germline-derived CDR1 and CDR2 are ENHRY and SYGVKD. The chain's CDR3 is CAITEGGAEAFF. In DNA form, the CDR3 reads TGTGCCATCACTGAGGGGGGCGCTGAAGCTTTCTTT.

V and J are TRBV7-9 and TRBJ1-2; D is unresolved. CDR3 size: 14 residues. The germline V gene encodes CDR1 SEHNR and CDR2 FQNEAQ (reference sequence). Trimming took off 11 bases at V and 4 bases at J, with 20 bases between the two ends. The CDR3 DNA reads as TGTGCCTCATCCCTGGCCAGTCTTTCCTATGGCTACACCTTC. Translation gives CASSLASLSYGYTF.

This rearrangement joins TRBV21-1 to TRBJ1-2. TRBV21-1 is designated a pseudogene. The CDR3 runs to 14 residues. CDR3 sequence reads: CASPGSPSNYGYTF. In nucleotides, the CDR3 is TGTGCCAGCCCCGGTTCGCCCTCTAACTATGGCTACACCTTC.

The chain employs TRBV4-2 and TRBJ2-5, with unresolved D. Germline CDR1 reads LGHNA; CDR2 reads YNFKEQ. V lost 1 base and J lost 2, with 8 bases in between. The length of the CDR3 is 14 residues. The CDR3 is CASSQGHAQETQYF. The DNA of the CDR3 is TGTGCCAGCAGCCAAGGGCACGCTCAAGAGACCCAGTACTTC.

J is TRBJ1-2 and V is TRBV6-5; no reliable D call. The CDR3 has 15 amino acids. Germline V gene lookup returns CDR1 MNHEY and CDR2 SVGAGI. Trimming removed 7 bases from V and 3 bases from J, with 18 bases in between. The CDR3 reads CASKLTADNDYGYTF. Here the CDR3 DNA reads TGTGCCAGCAAGCTAACGGCCGACAATGACTATGGCTACACCTTC.

The V call is TRBV30, the J call TRBJ1-1, with 10 bases identical to TRBD1. The V and J ends lost 6 bases and 5 bases, in that order; junction bases with no gene match: 12. Germline CDR1 GTSNPN, CDR2 SVGIG (reference sequence). The CDR3 length is 15 residues. The CDR3 coding sequence is TGTGCCTGTATCTCGACAGGGGGCAAGAGAACTGAAGCTTTCTTT. Translation: CACISTGGKRTEAFF.

This sequence joins TRBV6-6 and TRBJ1-1, with D unclear. This CDR3 spans 13 amino acids. Looked up from germline, CDR1 is MNHNY and CDR2 is SVGAGI (reference sequence). Trimming removed 5 bases at V and 1 base at J, with 8 bases between. CDR3 sequence: CASSLRGNTEAFF. The CDR3 DNA sequence: TGTGCCAGCAGTCTACGGGGGAACACTGAAGCTTTCTTT.

The chain combines TRBV7-9 with TRBJ1-5, with TRBD1 matching over 8 bases. This CDR3 spans 15 amino acids. Germline trimming cut 5 bases from V and 1 base from J; bases unmatched to any gene: 4. Germline values: CDR1 SEHNR, CDR2 FQNEAQ (reference sequence). DNA of the CDR3: TGTGCCAGCAGCACAGGGGGAAGCAGCAATCAGCCCCAGCATTTT. Protein sequence: CASSTGGSSNQPQHF.

This clone was observed a single time. The V call is TRBV7-9, the J call TRBJ1-5; 9 bases map to TRBD1. J lost 1 base, V lost 4 bases, and 11 bases had no gene match. This CDR3 has 18 residues. CDR1 and CDR2 (germline): SEHNR, FQNEAQ (reference sequence). The CDR3 DNA sequence: TGTGCCAGCAGCTCAACGGGACAGGGTAATCCGAGCAATCAGCCCCAGCATTTT. Translation: CASSSTGQGNPSNQPQHF.

This clone was found once. Other DNA sequences within the sample encode an identical CDR3. This chain joins TRBV5-1 and TRBJ1-1; D uncertain. Trimming removed 1 base at V and 5 bases at J, with 6 bases between. Germline-derived CDR1 and CDR2 are SGHRS and YFSETQ. The CDR3 loop spans 12 amino acids. CDR3 bases: TGCGCCAGCAGCTTGAGCGGGACTGAAGCTTTCTTT. It specifies CASSLSGTEAFF.

The CDR3 DNA follows: TGTGCCAGCAGTGGACGAGGATCCGCCCGGAATGAAAAACTGTTTTTT. Protein product: CASSGRGSARNEKLFF. The chain joins TRBV25-1 to TRBJ1-4, with D hard to call. CDR3 length: 16 amino acids. Trimming shortened V by 4 bases and J by 5 bases, and 17 bases separated the two germline ends. Germline values: CDR1 MGHDK, CDR2 SYGVNS.

This clone appeared a single time. The gene calls are TRBV11-2 and TRBJ1-2; D might be TRBD1 (6 bases). This CDR3 region has 14 residues. The V gene lost 5 bases and the J gene lost 4 bases, with 14 bases spanning the gap. Per the germline V gene, CDR1 is SGHAT and CDR2 is FQNNGV. The CDR3 coding sequence is TGTGCCAGCAGCCCCACCAGGACAGCCTATGGCTACACCTTC. Protein: CASSPTRTAYGYTF.

V usage is TRBV4-1 and J usage is TRBJ2-1; 7 bases map to TRBD1. Trimming removed 3 bases from V and 9 bases from J; junction bases left unmatched: 5. The CDR3 loop spans 13 amino acids. CDR1 is MGHRA, CDR2 YSYEKL, per germline. CDR3 residues: CASSQSGGVEQFF. The CDR3 coding sequence is TGCGCCAGCAGCCAGTCAGGGGGAGTTGAGCAGTTCTTC.

The rearrangement uses TRBV5-1 and TRBJ2-3, with TRBD1 matching over 7 bases. The CDR3 has 15 amino acids. Germline CDR1 reads SGHRS; CDR2 reads YFSETQ. J was trimmed by 1 base and V by 3 bases; bases with no gene match: 5. In DNA form, the CDR3 reads TGCGCCAGCAGCTCTGGACAGGTCCGCACAGATACGCAGTATTTT. Translating gives CASSSGQVRTDTQYF.